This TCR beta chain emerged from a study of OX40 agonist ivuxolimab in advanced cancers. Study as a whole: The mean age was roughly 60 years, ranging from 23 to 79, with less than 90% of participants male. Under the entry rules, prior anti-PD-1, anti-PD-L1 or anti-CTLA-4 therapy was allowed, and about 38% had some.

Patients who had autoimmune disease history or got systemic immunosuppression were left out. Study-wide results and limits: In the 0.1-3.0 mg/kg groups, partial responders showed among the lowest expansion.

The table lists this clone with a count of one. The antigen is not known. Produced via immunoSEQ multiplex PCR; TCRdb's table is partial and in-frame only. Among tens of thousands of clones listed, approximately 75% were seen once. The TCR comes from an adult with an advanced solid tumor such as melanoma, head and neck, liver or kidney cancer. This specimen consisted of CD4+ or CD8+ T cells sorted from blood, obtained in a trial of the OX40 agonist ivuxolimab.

CDR3 sequence reads: CASSLSAGLSGNTIYF. CDR3 bases: TGTGCCAGCAGCTTAAGCGCAGGACTCTCTGGAAACACCATATATTTT. V usage is TRBV7-2 and J usage is TRBJ1-3, with D unclear. This CDR3 comprises 16 residues. V lost 2 bases to trimming and J lost 0 bases, with 11 bases between them. Germline CDR1 and CDR2: SGHTA and FQGNSA.